This T cell receptor beta chain was sequenced in a study of blood T cell repertoires in COVID-19 (dated by TCRdb to the early 2020s). For the study in its entirety: Samples from collaborators originated in the United States, Italy and Spain and spanned both the acute and convalescent phases of COVID-19. Deeply sampled blood TCRbeta repertoires from subjects exposed to, actively infected with, or recovered from COVID-19 were included in the dataset. The prospective study material was composed of cDNA or gDNA derived from T cells, B-cell-depleted T cells, or PBMCs. HLA class I and class II types, where available, came from metadata supplied by the sample provider rather than from assay-based typing. The sample metadata nearly always contained a de-identified subject ID, COVID-19 status, age in years and sex. A freely available public database, intended as a resource for researchers studying the immune response to SARS-CoV-2, is where the repertoires were released. Samples were obtained from the ongoing ImmuneRACE study (first 160 participants) and from about 1,300 subjects provided by 6 global collaborators. Points the paper makes about the study in general: The amount of clinical and demographic metadata varied by source and participant and was provided uncurated.

V and J lose 3 bases and 2 bases, and a span of 14 bases separates them. Based on the germline V gene, the CDR1 and CDR2 sequences are LGHNA and YNFKEQ. From cysteine to phenylalanine, the CDR3 is 16 amino acids long. The only DNA kept is the CDR3, 48 bases in frame from the first base. Collaborating institutions collected whole blood in K2EDTA tubes following their own protocols. Collaborator samples were shipped for TCRbeta analysis as frozen whole blood, isolated PBMCs, or DNA extracted from either sample type. TCRbeta CDR3 regions were amplified from genomic DNA by means of the immunoSEQ Assay, a bias-controlled multiplex PCR. The original pipeline was this. The number of nucleated cells in each sample was estimated from the amplification of reference gene primers within the assay. Sequence reads were collapsed and filtered to measure the absolute abundance of every unique TCRbeta CDR3 rearrangement. For each sample, productive Simpson clonality was calculated by taking the square root of Simpson's diversity index across productive rearrangements. Imported from immuneACCESS, the table was reduced by TCRdb to in-frame sequences with V and J called. These copies leave out some clones; in studies compared against another copy, an unresolved V gene accounts for under half, and the cause of the remainder is not known. The V and J calls and the clone size are those of that table, but D and trimming were determined from the DNA. Here the sample has about 150,000 clones; almost 80% occur a single time. In total, the top ten clones hold 7% to 9% of the sample.

Comment on this clone: The target of this receptor is not known. No much larger clone exists at a distance of one base, and base qualities are not known.

Source material: peripheral blood. The receptor was derived from a man aged 50-59 years with active or convalescent COVID-19. Here the chain combines TRBV4-2 and TRBJ1-3; too little of a D gene remains to name it. The encoded CDR3 is CASSQEGTLAGNTIYF. The DNA sequence is TGTGCCAGCAGCCAGGAGGGTACTCTGGCTGGAAACACCATATATTTT.